These 15 T cell receptor beta chains were sequenced from one sample in a study of CD8+ T cells in alopecia areata. Isolated RNA was reverse transcribed into cDNA used as the sequencing template. Data came from immunoSEQ multiplex PCR; TCRdb stores just in-frame clones and leaves some out. The sample carries about 200,000 clones, about 61% recorded once. Material: CD8+ T cells sorted from blood. Every receptor here comes from a human donor in good health.

CDR3 DNA: TGTGCCAGCAGTTACAACAGGGCAGACACTGAAGCTTTCTTT. It codes for CASSYNRADTEAFF. This chain joins TRBV6-6 and TRBJ1-1, with D possibly being TRBD1 (6 bases). Trimming removed 2 bases at V and 3 bases at J, with 10 bases between. The germline gives CDR1 MNHNY, CDR2 SVGAGI (reference sequence). This CDR3 contains 14 residues.

The rearrangement joins TRBV6-5 to TRBJ2-7; D may be TRBD2 (5 bases). In germline, CDR1 is MNHEY, CDR2 SVGAGI. V was shortened by 6 bases and J by 4 bases, with 13 bases between the two germline ends. This CDR3 spans 13 amino acids. The CDR3 DNA is TGTGCCAGCAGCCTCTCCGGGGAGTACGAGCAGTACTTC. It yields the protein CASSLSGEYEQYF.

As for this clone: Within the sample, other DNA sequences also encode this same CDR3. CDR3 protein: CASSQATGGYTEAFF. DNA of the CDR3: TGCGCCAGCAGCCAAGCGACAGGGGGCTATACTGAAGCTTTCTTT. The chain uses TRBV4-1 and TRBJ1-1, with 10 bases matching TRBD1. This CDR3 contains 15 residues. J was trimmed by 5 bases and V by 1 base; bases with no gene match: 4. CDR1 and CDR2 from the germline V gene are MGHRA and YSYEKL.

The J gene is TRBJ1-1, the V gene TRBV7-9; D not resolved. V lost 0 bases, J lost 1 base, and 6 bases lay in between. Germline V CDR1 and CDR2: SEHNR, FQNEAQ (reference sequence). This CDR3 is built from 14 residues. CDR3 protein: CASSLAAENTEAFF. The CDR3 coding sequence is TGTGCCAGCAGCTTAGCGGCAGAGAACACTGAAGCTTTCTTT.

The chain uses TRBV9 and TRBJ1-1, with D uncertain. With 4 bases removed from V and 0 bases from J, the gap between germline ends came to 10 bases. The germline V gene has CDR1 SGDLS and CDR2 YYNGEE. The length of the CDR3 is 14 residues. The CDR3 region is CASSPRTVNTEAFF. Written as DNA, the CDR3 is TGTGCCAGCAGCCCGAGGACTGTGAACACTGAAGCTTTCTTT.

The gene calls are TRBV2 and TRBJ1-4, with no clear D. Germline assignment: CDR1 SNHLY and CDR2 FYNNEI. This CDR3 has 13 amino acids. Trimming removed 6 bases from V and 8 bases from J, with 13 bases in between. This chain's CDR3 is CASSPELEEKLFF. The CDR3 nucleotides are TGTGCCAGCAGCCCGGAGTTGGAGGAAAAACTGTTTTTT.

The genes are TRBV4-1 and TRBJ2-5; possibly TRBD1 or TRBD2 for D (6 bases each). Trimming removed 4 bases from V and 3 bases from J, with 15 bases in between. The germline V gene encodes CDR1 MGHRA and CDR2 YSYEKL. The CDR3 is 15 amino acids. This CDR3 is CASSLIYGGKETQYF. In DNA, the CDR3 is TGCGCCAGCAGCCTTATCTACGGGGGCAAAGAGACCCAGTACTTC.

V gene TRBV25-1 combines with J gene TRBJ2-3; 8 bases are shared with TRBD1. Germline V lookup: CDR1 MGHDK, CDR2 SYGVNS. CDR3 length: 13 residues. V was clipped by 4 bases and J by 6 bases; unmatched bases: 3. CDR3 DNA: TGTGCCAGCAGTGTTCAGGGGGCGGATACGCAGTATTTT. The encoded protein is CASSVQGADTQYF.

This clone was found once. This rearrangement joins TRBV7-9 to TRBJ2-2; D is ambiguous. Germline lookup yields CDR1 SEHNR and CDR2 FQNEAQ (reference sequence). V was pared by 8 bases and J by 3 bases, with 16 bases between. This CDR3 has 15 amino acids. CDR3 nucleotides: TGTGCCAGCCCATCGGGCCAGACCTACACCGGGGAGCTGTTTTTT. This translates into CASPSGQTYTGELFF. Supplemented by reference TRBV7-9 and TRBJ2-2, the full variable domain reads DTGVSQNPRHKITKRGQNVTFRCDPISEHNRLYWYRQTLGQGPEFLTYFQNEAQLEKSRLLSDRFSAERPKGSFSTLEIQRTEQGDSAMYLCASPSGQTYTGELFFGEGSRLTVL.

This chain uses TRBV9 with TRBJ1-6; D not certain. Per the germline V gene, CDR1 is SGDLS and CDR2 is YYNGEE. V lost 6 bases, J lost 6 bases, and 10 bases lay in between. This CDR3 has 13 amino acids. CDR3 region: CASTPPGNSPLHF. CDR3 in DNA: TGTGCCAGCACCCCCCCCGGTAATTCACCCCTCCACTTT.

This rearrangement joins TRBV7-9 to TRBJ1-1, with 11 bases lining up with TRBD1. Germline values: CDR1 SEHNR, CDR2 FQNEAQ (reference sequence). This CDR3 has 16 residues. Losses at the gene ends were 5 bases for V and 2 bases for J; bases not matched to a gene: 7. Written as DNA, the CDR3 is TGTGCCAGCAGCCATGGGACAGGGGGGCTAAACACTGAAGCTTTCTTT. Protein sequence: CASSHGTGGLNTEAFF.

A word on this clone: Other DNA sequences in the sample encode the same CDR3. The genes are TRBV4-1 and TRBJ2-1; 8 bases are a match to TRBD1. J lost 7 bases, V lost 1 base, and 0 bases had no gene match. The V gene's germline CDR1 is MGHRA and CDR2 YSYEKL. The CDR3 sequence is 13 residues long. CDR3 protein: CASSQGQGNEQFF. The DNA for the CDR3 is TGCGCCAGCAGCCAAGGACAGGGGAATGAGCAGTTCTTC.

Remarks on this clone: Different DNA sequences within this sample yield the same CDR3. The chain carries TRBV2 and TRBJ2-7; D remains ambiguous. The CDR3 spans 10 residues. The germline V gene has CDR1 SNHLY and CDR2 FYNNEI. Trimming cost V 5 bases and J 3 bases, with 2 bases left between them. The CDR3 protein is CASSLYEQYF. The CDR3 region has the DNA TGTGCCAGCAGTCTCTACGAGCAGTACTTC.

The chain has TRBV5-1 and TRBJ2-3; 9 nucleotides agree with TRBD1. This CDR3 spans 15 amino acids. J lost 2 bases, V lost 4 bases, and 5 bases had no gene match. Germline lookup yields CDR1 SGHRS and CDR2 YFSETQ. The CDR3 DNA follows: TGCGCCAGCAGCCTCCGACAGGGGGTCACAGATACGCAGTATTTT. This encodes CASSLRQGVTDTQYF.

The V and J genes are TRBV11-1 and TRBJ2-2; 11 positions match TRBD2. V shed 3 bases, J shed 3 bases, and the junction held 3 bases outside the gene matches. From germline, CDR1 is SGHAT and CDR2 FQDESV (reference sequence). The CDR3 has 16 amino acids. The CDR3 reads CASSLTSGEYTGELFF. The CDR3 DNA follows: TGTGCCAGCAGCTTGACTAGCGGGGAGTACACCGGGGAGCTGTTTTTT.